In its sample, the clone carrying this T cell receptor beta chain was seen once. The target antigen is unknown. Some clones are missing from TCRdb's copy, which holds only in-frame ones; the method was immunoSEQ multiplex PCR. The data hold some 130,000 clones, with about four fifths observed a single time. The record originates from a study of T cell responses to AZD1222 COVID-19 vaccine. General study points: Two AZD1222 doses significantly raised spike-specific TCR breadth and depth over controls. Clonal diversity was possibly underestimated, and white British individuals and females predominated among donors.

This CDR3 region has 16 residues. J was trimmed by 4 bases and V by 0 bases; bases with no gene match: 2. Germline CDR1 reads SGHNT; CDR2 reads YENEEA. The sequence was obtained from an adult in good health. This sample comprised peripheral blood, obtained on day 0 of AZD1222 vaccination. The chain recombines TRBV11-3 with TRBJ2-1, with 11 bases that match TRBD2. CDR3 sequence (DNA): TGTGCCAGCAGCTTAGAAGGGACTAGCGGATACAATGAGCAGTTCTTC. It is translated as CASSLEGTSGYNEQFF.